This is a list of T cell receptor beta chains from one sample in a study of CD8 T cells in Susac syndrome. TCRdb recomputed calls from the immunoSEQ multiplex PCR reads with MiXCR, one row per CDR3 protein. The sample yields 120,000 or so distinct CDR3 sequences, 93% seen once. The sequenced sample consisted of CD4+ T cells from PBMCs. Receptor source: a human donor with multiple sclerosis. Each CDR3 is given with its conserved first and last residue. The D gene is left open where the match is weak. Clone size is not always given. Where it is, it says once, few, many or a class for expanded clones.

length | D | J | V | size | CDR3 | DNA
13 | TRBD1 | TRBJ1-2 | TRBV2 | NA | CASRGQMGNGYTF | TGTGCCAGCAGGGGACAGATGGGCAATGGCTACACCTTC
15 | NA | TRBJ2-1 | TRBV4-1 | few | CASSQWGGPGNEQFF | TGCGCCAGCAGCCAATGGGGGGGCCCAGGCAATGAGCAGTTCTTC
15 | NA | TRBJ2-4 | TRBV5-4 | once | CASSPQVGTKNIQYF | TGTGCCAGCAGCCCTCAAGTAGGCACCAAAAACATTCAGTACTTC
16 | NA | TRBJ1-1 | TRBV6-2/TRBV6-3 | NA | CASSYSQRNLNTEAFF | TGTGCCAGCAGTTACTCTCAACGGAACTTGAACACTGAAGCTTTCTTT
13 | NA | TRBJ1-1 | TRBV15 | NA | CATTSGLNTEAFF | TGTGCCACCACCTCGGGGCTGAACACTGAAGCTTTCTTT
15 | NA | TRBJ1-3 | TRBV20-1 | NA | CSARDPGISGNTIYF | TGCAGTGCTAGAGATCCAGGAATCTCTGGAAACACCATATATTTT
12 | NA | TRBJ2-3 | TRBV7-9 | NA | CASSLTAEAQYF | TGTGCCAGCAGCTTAACCGCCGAGGCGCAGTATTTT
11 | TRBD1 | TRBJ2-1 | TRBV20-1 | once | CSADRAGEQFF | TGCAGTGCTGACAGGGCCGGAGAGCAGTTCTTC
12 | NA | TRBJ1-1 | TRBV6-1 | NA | CASSRDTAGAFF | TGTGCCAGCAGTCGGGACACTGCCGGAGCTTTCTTT
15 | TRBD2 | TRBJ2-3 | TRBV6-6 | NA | CASTTWGGVTDTQYF | TGTGCCAGCACGACCTGGGGGGGGGTCACAGATACGCAGTATTTT
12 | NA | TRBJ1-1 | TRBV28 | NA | CASSLVRAEAFF | TGTGCCAGCAGCCTTGTGCGGGCTGAAGCTTTCTTT
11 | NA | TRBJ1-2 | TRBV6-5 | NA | CASRYLYGYTF | TGTGCCAGCAGATACCTCTATGGCTACACCTTC
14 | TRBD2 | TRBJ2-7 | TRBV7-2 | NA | CASSARAGGYEQYF | TGTGCCAGCAGCGCCAGGGCGGGGGGCTACGAGCAGTACTTC
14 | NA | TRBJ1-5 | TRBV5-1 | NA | CASSGGDSNQPQHF | TGCGCCAGCAGTGGAGGGGACAGCAATCAGCCCCAGCATTTT
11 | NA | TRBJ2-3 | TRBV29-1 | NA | CSVTDPDTQYF | TGCAGCGTGACAGACCCAGATACGCAGTATTTT
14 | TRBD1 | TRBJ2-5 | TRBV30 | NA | CAWSLTGVLETQYF | TGTGCCTGGAGTTTGACAGGGGTTCTGGAGACCCAGTACTTC
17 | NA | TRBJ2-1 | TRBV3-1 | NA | CASSQDYGRGYQNEQFF | TGTGCCAGCAGCCAAGATTATGGCAGGGGCTATCAAAATGAGCAGTTCTTC
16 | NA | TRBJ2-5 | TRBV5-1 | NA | CASSSGLSDGQETQYF | TGCGCCAGCAGCTCTGGTTTGTCTGACGGACAAGAGACCCAGTACTTC
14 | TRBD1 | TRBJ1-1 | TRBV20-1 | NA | CSAWSDRENTEAFF | TGCAGTGCTTGGAGCGACAGGGAAAACACTGAAGCTTTCTTT
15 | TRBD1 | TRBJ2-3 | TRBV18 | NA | CASSAGQGSTDTQYF | TGTGCCAGCTCAGCTGGACAGGGAAGCACAGATACGCAGTATTTT
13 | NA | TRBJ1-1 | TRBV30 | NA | CAWAQGLNTEAFF | TGTGCCTGGGCACAGGGATTGAACACTGAAGCTTTCTTT
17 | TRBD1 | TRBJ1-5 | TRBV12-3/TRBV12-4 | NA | CASSDATGVTSNQPQHF | TGTGCCAGCAGCGACGCGACAGGGGTAACGAGCAATCAGCCCCAGCATTTT
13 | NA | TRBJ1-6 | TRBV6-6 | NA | CATESYAGSPLHF | TGTGCCACCGAGAGTTATGCGGGATCACCCCTCCACTTT
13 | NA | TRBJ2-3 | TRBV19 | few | CASSSGHTDTQYF | TGTGCCAGTAGTTCAGGACACACAGATACGCAGTATTTT
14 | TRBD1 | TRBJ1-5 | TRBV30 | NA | CAWSVPAGGQPQHF | TGTGCCTGGAGTGTACCGGCAGGGGGACAGCCCCAGCATTTT
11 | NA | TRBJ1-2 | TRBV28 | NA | CASSLSWGYTF | TGTGCCAGCAGTTTATCGTGGGGCTACACCTTC
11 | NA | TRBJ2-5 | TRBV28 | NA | CASSFGETQYF | TGTGCCAGCAGTTTTGGGGAGACCCAGTACTTC
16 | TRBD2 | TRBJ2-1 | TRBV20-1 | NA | CSAIIGGGAYYNEQFF | TGCAGTGCTATAATCGGCGGGGGGGCCTACTACAATGAGCAGTTCTTC
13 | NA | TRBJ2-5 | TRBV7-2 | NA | CASSLRLEETQYF | TGTGCCAGCAGCCTACGACTGGAAGAGACCCAGTACTTC
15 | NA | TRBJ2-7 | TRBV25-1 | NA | CASSGPKRVSSEQYF | TGTGCCAGCAGTGGTCCGAAGCGGGTCTCAAGCGAGCAGTACTTC
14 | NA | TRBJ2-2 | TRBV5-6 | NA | CASSLYVNTGELFF | TGTGCCAGCAGCCTTTACGTGAACACGGGGGAGCTGTTTTTT
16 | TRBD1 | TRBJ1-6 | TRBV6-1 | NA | CASSLRSGTADSPLHF | TGTGCCAGCAGTCTCCGGAGCGGGACAGCGGATTCACCCCTCCACTTT
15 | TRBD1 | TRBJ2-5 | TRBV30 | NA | CAWERDSNVQETQYF | TGTGCCTGGGAAAGGGACAGTAATGTCCAAGAGACCCAGTACTTC
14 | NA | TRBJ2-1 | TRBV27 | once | CASRPAPGVEEQFF | TGTGCCAGCAGGCCCGCACCGGGGGTTGAGGAGCAGTTCTTC
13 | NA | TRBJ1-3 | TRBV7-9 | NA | CASGKGVGNTIYF | TGTGCCAGCGGCAAGGGGGTCGGAAACACCATATATTTT
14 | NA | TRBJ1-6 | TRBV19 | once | CASTSRAPGSPLHF | TGTGCCAGTACCTCCCGGGCCCCAGGGTCACCCCTCCACTTT
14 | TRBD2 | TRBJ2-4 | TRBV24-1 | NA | CATSPRGVENIQYF | TGTGCCACCTCCCCCCGGGGGGTAGAAAACATTCAGTACTTC
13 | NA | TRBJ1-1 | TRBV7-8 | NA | CASSLDSNTEAFF | TGTGCCAGCAGCTTGGACAGCAACACTGAAGCTTTCTTT
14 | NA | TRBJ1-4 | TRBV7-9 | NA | CASSLGQGYEKLFF | TGTGCCAGCAGCTTAGGGCAGGGGTATGAAAAACTGTTTTTT
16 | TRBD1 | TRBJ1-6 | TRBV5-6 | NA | CASSRKTGVAYAPLHF | TGTGCCAGCAGCAGGAAGACAGGGGTCGCCTATGCACCCCTCCACTTT
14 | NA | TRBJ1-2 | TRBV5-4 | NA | CASISGPGNYGYTF | TGTGCCAGCATTTCTGGCCCAGGGAACTATGGCTACACCTTC
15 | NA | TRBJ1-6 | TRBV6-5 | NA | CASSYKGRNNSPLHF | TGTGCCAGCAGTTACAAGGGTAGAAATAATTCACCCCTCCACTTT
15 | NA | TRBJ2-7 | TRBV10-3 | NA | CAISDASASSYEQYF | TGTGCCATCAGTGACGCATCCGCCAGCTCCTACGAGCAGTACTTC
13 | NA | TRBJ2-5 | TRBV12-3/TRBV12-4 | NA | CASGRDAQGTQYF | TGTGCCAGCGGACGGGACGCCCAGGGGACCCAGTACTTC
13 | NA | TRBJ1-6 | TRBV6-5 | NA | CAVQGNEASPLHF | TGTGCCGTCCAGGGGAACGAGGCTTCACCCCTCCACTTT
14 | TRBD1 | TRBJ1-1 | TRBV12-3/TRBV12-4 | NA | CASSIGQGNTEAFF | TGTGCCAGCAGTATTGGACAGGGGAACACTGAAGCTTTCTTT
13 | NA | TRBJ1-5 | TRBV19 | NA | CASSLDRNQPQHF | TGTGCCAGTAGCTTGGATCGCAATCAGCCCCAGCATTTT
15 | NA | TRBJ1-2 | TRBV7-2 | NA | CASSLAAMGNYGYTF | TGTGCCAGCAGCTTAGCGGCGATGGGGAACTATGGCTACACCTTC
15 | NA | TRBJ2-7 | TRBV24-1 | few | CATSDVRGKIYEQYF | TGTGCCACCAGTGACGTGCGGGGCAAGATTTACGAGCAGTACTTC
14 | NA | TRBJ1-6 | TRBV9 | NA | CASSVALDEAPLHF | TGTGCCAGCAGCGTCGCCCTGGACGAGGCGCCCCTCCACTTT